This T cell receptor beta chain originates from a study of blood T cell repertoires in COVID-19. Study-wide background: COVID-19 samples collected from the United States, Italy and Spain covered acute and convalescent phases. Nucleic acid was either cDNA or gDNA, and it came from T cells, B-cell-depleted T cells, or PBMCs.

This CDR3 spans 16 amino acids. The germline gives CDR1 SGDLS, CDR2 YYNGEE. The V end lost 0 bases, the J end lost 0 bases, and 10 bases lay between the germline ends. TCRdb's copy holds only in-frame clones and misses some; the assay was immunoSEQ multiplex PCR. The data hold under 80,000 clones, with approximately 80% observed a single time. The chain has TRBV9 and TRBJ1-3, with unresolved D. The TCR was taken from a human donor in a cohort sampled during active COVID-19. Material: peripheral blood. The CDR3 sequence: CASSVEWSVSGNTIYF. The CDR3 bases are TGTGCCAGCAGCGTAGAGTGGAGTGTCTCTGGAAACACCATATATTTT.